One and the same sample provided the 19 T cell receptor beta chains below, sequenced in a study of CD8+ T cells in alopecia areata. The sample's treatment: oral pan-JAK inhibitor, 5-10 mg twice daily. Following extraction, RNA underwent reverse transcription to cDNA, which served as the sequencing template. Measured with immunoSEQ multiplex PCR; TCRdb has only the in-frame clones, and not every one. There are over 90,000 clones in the sample; approximately 90% occur only once, and approximately 12% lies in the top ten. This sample comprised CD8+ T cells sorted from blood, obtained at approximately week 30, from a patient treated with tofacitinib. These receptors were collected from a human donor with alopecia areata.

This chain connects TRBV25-1 to TRBJ2-1; no clear D. Germline V CDR1 and CDR2: MGHDK, SYGVNS. This CDR3 is built from 15 residues. V lost 0 bases and J 4 bases, leaving 10 bases between the germline ends. The CDR3, as DNA: TGTGCCAGCAGTGAATATACCATGGGGTACAATGAGCAGTTCTTC. This encodes CASSEYTMGYNEQFF. Full variable domain (missing parts from reference TRBV25-1 and TRBJ2-1): EADIYQTPRYLVIGTGKKITLECSQTMGHDKMYWYQQDPGMELHLIHYSYGVNSTEKGDLSSESTVSRIRTEHFPLTLESARPSHTSQYLCASSEYTMGYNEQFFGPGTRLTVL.

In its sample, this clone was seen once. The J gene is TRBJ2-7, the V gene TRBV10-3; 7 bases are a match to TRBD2. This CDR3 spans 16 amino acids. Germline V gene sequence: CDR1 ENHRY, CDR2 SYGVKD. The junction had 7 bases not matched to a gene; V was cut back by 0 bases and J by 2 bases. The CDR3 spells CAISESGGLPAYEQYF. CDR3 nucleotide sequence: TGTGCCATCAGTGAGTCGGGGGGACTACCGGCCTACGAGCAGTACTTC.

The rearrangement uses TRBV5-1 and TRBJ1-1; 9 bases line up with TRBD1. The germline gives CDR1 SGHRS, CDR2 YFSETQ. The CDR3 is 13 amino acids. V trimming: 2 bases; J trimming: 5 bases; junction bases outside the gene matches: 1. The CDR3 DNA reads as TGCGCCAGCAGCTTTGGGACAGGGACTGAAGCTTTCTTT. Translation gives CASSFGTGTEAFF. The variable domain in full, completed from reference TRBV5-1 and TRBJ1-1, reads KAGVTQTPRYLIKTRGQQVTLSCSPISGHRSVSWYQQTPGQGLQFLFEYFSETQRNKGNFPGRFSGRQFSNSRSEMNVSTLELGDSALYLCASSFGTGTEAFFGQGTRLTVV.

The chain combines TRBV4-1 with TRBJ1-2; 7 bases agree with TRBD1. This CDR3 contains 15 residues. After removal of 1 base from V and 7 bases from J, the junction contained 9 bases not matched to a gene. Germline lookup yields CDR1 MGHRA and CDR2 YSYEKL. The CDR3 spells CASSQGAQGGIGYTF. The CDR3 DNA reads as TGCGCCAGCAGCCAAGGTGCTCAGGGGGGTATTGGCTACACCTTC.

This clone has only one observation. This rearrangement joins TRBV5-6 to TRBJ2-5; 7 bases agree with TRBD2. The CDR3 loop spans 17 amino acids. V dropped 4 bases and J dropped 1; count of bases not matched to a gene: 13. Germline assignment: CDR1 SGHDT and CDR2 YYEEEE. The CDR3 bases are TGTGCCAGCAGCATTGGGCTAGCGGAGATTCCCCAAGAGACCCAGTACTTC. Its translation: CASSIGLAEIPQETQYF. Drawing the rest from reference TRBV5-6 and TRBJ2-5, the complete variable domain is DAGVTQSPTHLIKTRGQQVTLRCSPKSGHDTVSWYQQALGQGPQFIFQYYEEEERQRGNFPDRFSGHQFPNYSSELNVNALLLGDSALYLCASSIGLAEIPQETQYFGPGTRLLVL.

The J gene is TRBJ2-1, the V gene TRBV2; 7 nucleotides line up with TRBD1. CDR1 SNHLY and CDR2 FYNNEI come from the germline V gene. The CDR3 runs to 14 residues. The ends lost 7 bases at V and 0 bases at J; junction bases unmatched: 3. The CDR3 is CASKTGSSYNEQFF. The CDR3 DNA reads TGTGCCAGCAAGACAGGGAGCTCCTACAATGAGCAGTTCTTC.

The gene calls are TRBV25-1 and TRBJ2-1; unclear D gene. Germline loops: CDR1 MGHDK, CDR2 SYGVNS. Trimming removed 5 bases at V and 5 bases at J, with 7 bases between. The length of the CDR3 is 12 residues. Here the CDR3 DNA reads TGTGCCAGCAGTATTGGACACAATGAGCAGTTCTTC. The encoded protein is CASSIGHNEQFF.

This clone was picked up a small number of times. The chain couples TRBV27 to TRBJ2-1; either TRBD1 or TRBD2 may supply D (5 bases each). The CDR3 has 14 residues. Deletions cut 8 bases from V and 5 bases from J, with 16 bases between. Germline V gives CDR1 MNHEY, CDR2 SMNVEV (reference sequence). For the CDR3, the DNA is TGTGCCAGCGTCCGTGTAGGGACCGACAATGAGCAGTTCTTC. Its protein product is CASVRVGTDNEQFF.

This chain uses TRBV7-9 with TRBJ2-7, with TRBD2 matching over 8 bases. V shed 4 bases and J 0 bases; nucleotides not matched to a gene: 8. Germline lookup yields CDR1 SEHNR and CDR2 FQNEAQ (reference sequence). The CDR3 consists of 16 residues. The CDR3 loop is CASSSERGGSSYEQYF. The CDR3 coding sequence is TGTGCCAGCAGCTCCGAACGGGGGGGAAGCTCCTACGAGCAGTACTTC. Looking up the rest from reference TRBV7-9 and TRBJ2-7 gives the full variable domain: DTGVSQNPRHKITKRGQNVTFRCDPISEHNRLYWYRQTLGQGPEFLTYFQNEAQLEKSRLLSDRFSAERPKGSFSTLEIQRTEQGDSAMYLCASSSERGGSSYEQYFGPGTRLTVT.

The genes are TRBV4-1 and TRBJ2-1; 12 nucleotides agree with TRBD1. There are 16 residues in the CDR3. V gave up 1 base and J gave up 8 bases; unmatched junction bases: 6. Germline loops: CDR1 MGHRA, CDR2 YSYEKL. This CDR3 reads CASSQGGQGARDEQFF. The CDR3 DNA follows: TGCGCCAGCAGCCAAGGGGGACAGGGGGCGCGGGATGAGCAGTTCTTC.

The chain's CDR3 is CSVETGEPYEQYF. The CDR3 nucleotides read TGCAGCGTTGAGACAGGGGAGCCCTACGAGCAGTACTTC. The chain links TRBV29-1 to TRBJ2-7; TRBD1 matches at 8 bases. Trimming at V came to 3 bases and at J to 2 bases, leaving 3 bases not matched to a gene. The CDR3 extends over 13 amino acids. Per germline, CDR1 SQVTM and CDR2 ANQGSEA.

This clone was picked up a small number of times. V is TRBV11-2 and J is TRBJ2-7, with unresolved D. From germline, CDR1 is SGHAT and CDR2 FQNNGV. The CDR3 extends over 10 amino acids. V was pared by 5 bases and J by 4 bases, with 3 bases between. CDR3 DNA: TGTGCCAGCAGCGCGTACGAGCAGTACTTC. The encoded protein is CASSAYEQYF. The whole variable domain, remainder taken from reference TRBV11-2 and TRBJ2-7, is EAGVAQSPRYKIIEKRQSVAFWCNPISGHATLYWYQQILGQGPKLLIQFQNNGVVDDSQLPKDRFSAERLKGVDSTLKIQPAKLEDSAVYLCASSAYEQYFGPGTRLTVT.

The chain is built from TRBV6-5 and TRBJ2-3; TRBD2 agrees at 8 bases. CDR1 MNHEY and CDR2 SVGAGI come from the germline V gene. The CDR3 is 15 residues long. V lost 0 bases, J lost 2 bases, and 1 base stayed unmatched. The CDR3 region is CASSYSSGDTDTQYF. CDR3 nucleotide sequence: TGTGCCAGCAGTTACTCTAGCGGGGACACAGATACGCAGTATTTT.

This clone showed up just a few times. The gene calls are TRBV7-9 and TRBJ2-1; D is undetermined. Trimming stripped 2 bases from V and 5 bases from J, with 13 bases between. The CDR3 has 15 residues. Germline V gene lookup returns CDR1 SEHNR and CDR2 FQNEAQ (reference sequence). CDR3 in amino acids: CASSLPAPVHNEQFF. The CDR3 region has the DNA TGTGCCAGCAGCTTACCCGCCCCGGTCCACAATGAGCAGTTCTTC. The variable domain in full, with the rest retrieved from reference TRBV7-9 and TRBJ2-1, is DTGVSQNPRHKITKRGQNVTFRCDPISEHNRLYWYRQTLGQGPEFLTYFQNEAQLEKSRLLSDRFSAERPKGSFSTLEIQRTEQGDSAMYLCASSLPAPVHNEQFFGPGTRLTVL.

This chain links TRBV4-1 with TRBJ2-3; 9 bases line up with TRBD2. V was clipped by 4 bases and J by 3 bases; unmatched bases: 8. Germline V gene data show CDR1 as MGHRA and CDR2 as YSYEKL. This CDR3 is 16 amino acids long. CDR3 in amino acids: CASSPRLAGFTDTQYF. The DNA for the CDR3 is TGCGCCAGCAGCCCCCGGCTAGCGGGGTTTACAGATACGCAGTATTTT.

This clone showed up just once. This CDR3 is CASSPPGTIAGEQYF. The CDR3 DNA reads TGTGCCAGCAGCCCGCCAGGGACAATTGCGGGCGAGCAGTACTTC. The chain is built from TRBV7-9 and TRBJ2-7; weak D call: TRBD1 (6 bases). V was trimmed by 5 bases and J by 6 bases, leaving 20 bases between them. Germline V gene sequence: CDR1 SEHNR, CDR2 FQNEAQ (reference sequence). This CDR3 is 15 amino acids long.

About this clone: In the same sample, other DNA sequences code for this CDR3. V is TRBV6-4 and J is TRBJ2-3, with a weak D call TRBD1 (5 bases). The ends were cut back, 3 bases at V and 1 base at J, with 5 bases in the middle. The CDR3 spans 13 residues. Per germline, CDR1 MRHNA and CDR2 SNTAGT. The CDR3 nucleotides are TGTGCCAGCAGTGAAGGGGGCACAGATACGCAGTATTTT. The encoded protein is CASSEGGTDTQYF.

The chain carries TRBV4-1 and TRBJ2-1, with D possibly being TRBD2 (5 bases). The CDR3 covers 16 residues. Germline V gives CDR1 MGHRA, CDR2 YSYEKL. Trimming stripped 0 bases from V and 0 bases from J, with 9 bases between. The CDR3 sequence is CASSQERASSYNEQFF. DNA for the CDR3: TGCGCCAGCAGCCAAGAGCGGGCGAGCTCCTACAATGAGCAGTTCTTC.

The genes are TRBV5-1 and TRBJ2-1; TRBD2 is a possible D gene (5 bases). Per the germline V gene, CDR1 is SGHRS and CDR2 is YFSETQ. This CDR3 has 15 residues. With 4 bases removed from V and 0 bases from J, the gap between germline ends came to 11 bases. The CDR3 region is CASSGPGSSYNEQFF. The CDR3 DNA follows: TGCGCCAGCAGCGGGCCGGGGAGCTCCTACAATGAGCAGTTCTTC.